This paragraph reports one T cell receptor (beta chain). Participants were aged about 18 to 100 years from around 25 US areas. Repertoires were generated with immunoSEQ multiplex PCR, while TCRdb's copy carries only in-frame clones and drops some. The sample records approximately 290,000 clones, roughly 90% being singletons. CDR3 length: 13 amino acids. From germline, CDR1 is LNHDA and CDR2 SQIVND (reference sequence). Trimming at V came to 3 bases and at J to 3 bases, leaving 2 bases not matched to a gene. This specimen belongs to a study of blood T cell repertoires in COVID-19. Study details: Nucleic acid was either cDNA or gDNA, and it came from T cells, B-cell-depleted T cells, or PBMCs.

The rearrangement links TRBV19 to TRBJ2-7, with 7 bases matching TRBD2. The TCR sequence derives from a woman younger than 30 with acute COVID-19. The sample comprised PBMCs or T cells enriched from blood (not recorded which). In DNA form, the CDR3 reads TGTGCCAGTAGTATGGAGCGGGGCTACGAGCAGTACTTC. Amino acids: CASSMERGYEQYF.